Included here is one T cell receptor beta chain sequence, with context. The target antigen is unknown. This specimen comes from a study of siplizumab effects on memory and regulatory T cells. General study results and limits: Apparently key alloresponse contributors, naive T cells also seemed more diverse than memory cells.

The repertoire was sequenced with immunoSEQ multiplex PCR; TCRdb's copy has only in-frame clones and lacks some. Here the sample spans roughly 64,000 clones, around 96% being singletons. The sample taken for sequencing was naive CD8+ T cells sorted from blood. This clonotype originated in a human donor in good health.

The CDR3 region is CASIREQYF. The CDR3 DNA follows: TGCGCCAGCATAAGAGAGCAGTACTTC. The chain uses TRBV23-1 and TRBJ2-7; D gene uncertain. TRBV23-1 is sorted into the ORF group, with uncertain function. V lost 7 bases and J lost 7, with 5 bases in between. The CDR3 runs 9 residues.